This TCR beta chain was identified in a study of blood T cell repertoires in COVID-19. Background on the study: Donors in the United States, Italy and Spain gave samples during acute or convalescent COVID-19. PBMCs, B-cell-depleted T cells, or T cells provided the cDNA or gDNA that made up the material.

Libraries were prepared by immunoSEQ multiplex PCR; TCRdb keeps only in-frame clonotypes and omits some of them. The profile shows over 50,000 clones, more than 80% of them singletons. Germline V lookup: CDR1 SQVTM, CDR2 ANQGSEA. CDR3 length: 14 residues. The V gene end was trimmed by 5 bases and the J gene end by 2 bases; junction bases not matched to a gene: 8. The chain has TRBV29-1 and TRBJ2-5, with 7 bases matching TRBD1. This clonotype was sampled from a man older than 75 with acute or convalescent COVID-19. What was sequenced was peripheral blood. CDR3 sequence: CSVTDRARQETQYF. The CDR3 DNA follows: TGCAGCGTTACAGACAGGGCAAGACAAGAGACCCAGTACTTC.